The next 13 T cell receptor beta chains were all read from a single sample in a study of radiotherapy plus CTLA-4 blockade in lung cancer. Some clones are missing from TCRdb's copy, which holds only in-frame ones; the method was immunoSEQ multiplex PCR. Of about 97,000 clones in the sample, around 74% were seen once. This specimen was peripheral blood, taken from a patient treated with radiotherapy plus ipilimumab. These receptors all come from a human donor with non-small cell lung cancer who had a partial response to radiotherapy plus ipilimumab. Some clones in this sample may be carry-over from other donors' samples.

V and J are TRBV6-5 and TRBJ2-5, with D hard to call. CDR1 is MNHEY and CDR2 is SVGAGI in the germline V gene. This CDR3 has 14 amino acids. V was clipped by 0 bases and J by 2 bases, with 7 bases between them. CDR3 residues: CASSYSYGQETQYF. The DNA of the CDR3 is TGTGCCAGCAGTTACTCTTACGGTCAAGAGACCCAGTACTTC.

There are a few counts of this clone. The chain links TRBV9 to TRBJ2-2; D is undetermined. This CDR3 contains 16 residues. Germline V gene data show CDR1 as SGDLS and CDR2 as YYNGEE. Trimming cost V 0 bases and J 3 bases, with 12 bases left between them. CDR3 in amino acids: CASSVDPSAYTGELFF. The CDR3 DNA is TGTGCCAGCAGCGTAGATCCTAGTGCCTACACCGGGGAGCTGTTTTTT.

V is TRBV18 and J is TRBJ1-4; D not resolved. CDR1 and CDR2 from the germline V gene are KGHSH and LQKENI. The CDR3 consists of 12 residues. Trimming stripped 6 bases from V and 7 bases from J, with 9 bases between. CDR3 sequence (DNA): TGTGCCAGCTCCTACGGGGTTGAAAAACTGTTTTTT. Protein: CASSYGVEKLFF.

The chain has TRBV19 and TRBJ2-3; TRBD2 matches 9 bases. Germline CDR1 and CDR2: LNHDA and SQIVND (reference sequence). The J segment lost 6 bases and the V segment lost 5 bases, leaving 9 bases of the junction unmatched. CDR3 size: 15 residues. As DNA, the CDR3 is TGTGCCAGTAGTGTAGCGGGAGTGGTAGGGGATACGCAGTATTTT. This translates into CASSVAGVVGDTQYF.

V is TRBV28 and J is TRBJ2-3; TRBD2 might be the D (6 bases). Trimming cost V 7 bases and J 14 bases, with 28 bases left between them. Germline CDR1 and CDR2: MDHEN and SYDVKM. The CDR3 consists of 15 residues. The CDR3 here is CASTDTRPVGGRAYF. The CDR3 region has the DNA TGTGCCAGCACCGATACGCGGCCTGTCGGGGGTAGGGCGTATTTT.

The rearrangement links TRBV7-2 to TRBJ2-1; 8 bases are a match to TRBD2. Germline V gene lookup returns CDR1 SGHTA and CDR2 FQGNSA. The CDR3 sequence is 14 residues long. With 5 bases clipped from V and 4 bases from J, the junction kept 4 bases outside the gene matches. CDR3 sequence: CASSPGLAYNEQFF. CDR3 bases: TGTGCCAGCAGCCCCGGACTAGCTTACAATGAGCAGTTCTTC.

CDR3 sequence: CASSSMTGDTEAFF. In DNA, the CDR3 is TGTGCCAGCAGTAGTATGACAGGGGACACTGAAGCTTTCTTT. The chain uses TRBV2 and TRBJ1-1; TRBD1 matches 8 bases. Trimming cost V 5 bases and J 3 bases; bases outside gene matches: 5. In germline, CDR1 is SNHLY, CDR2 FYNNEI. The CDR3 has 14 residues.

V and J are TRBV7-2 and TRBJ2-1; the match to TRBD2 covers 10 bases. The V and J ends lost 5 bases and 3 bases, in that order; junction bases with no gene match: 4. The germline V gene has CDR1 SGHTA and CDR2 FQGNSA. The CDR3 length is 15 residues. CDR3 in DNA: TGTGCCAGCAGCCCACTAGCGGGGCGCTACAATGAGCAGTTCTTC. This encodes CASSPLAGRYNEQFF.

The chain combines TRBV2 with TRBJ2-5; TRBD2 matches 10 bases. The CDR3 runs 14 residues. The V gene's germline CDR1 is SNHLY and CDR2 FYNNEI. After removal of 9 bases from V and 1 base from J, the junction contained 5 bases not matched to a gene. The CDR3 region is CASKTSGPQETQYF. In nucleotides, the CDR3 is TGTGCCAGTAAGACTAGCGGGCCCCAAGAGACCCAGTACTTC.

This sequence joins TRBV19 and TRBJ2-3; TRBD1 might be the D (6 bases). With 10 bases removed from V and 4 bases from J, the gap between germline ends came to 21 bases. Germline CDR1 reads LNHDA; CDR2 reads SQIVND (reference sequence). The CDR3 consists of 15 residues. CDR3 protein: CATHDRGSVADTQYF. DNA of the CDR3: TGTGCCACTCATGATAGGGGGAGCGTCGCAGATACGCAGTATTTT.

The J gene is TRBJ2-2, the V gene TRBV6-5; 10 nucleotides match TRBD1. Germline lookup yields CDR1 MNHEY and CDR2 SVGAGI. CDR3 length: 15 amino acids. J was trimmed by 3 bases and V by 9 bases; bases with no gene match: 7. The DNA for the CDR3 is TGTGCCAGATTTTCCGGGACAGGGGACACCGGGGAGCTGTTTTTT. Translation: CARFSGTGDTGELFF.

J is TRBJ1-2 and V is TRBV28, with a tentative D call TRBD1 (5 bases). The CDR3 length is 14 residues. Germline loops: CDR1 MDHEN, CDR2 SYDVKM. Trimming removed 6 bases at V and 4 bases at J, with 15 bases between. CDR3: CASSSRVPPYGYTF. The CDR3 DNA sequence: TGTGCCAGCAGCTCCAGGGTCCCCCCCTATGGCTACACCTTC.

This clone appeared a few times. The chain has TRBV4-1 and TRBJ2-5; 8 bases align to TRBD1. The V segment lost 3 bases and the J segment 3 bases; nucleotides outside the gene matches: 9. This CDR3 comprises 16 residues. Germline loops: CDR1 MGHRA, CDR2 YSYEKL. The CDR3 DNA reads as TGCGCCAGCAGCCAGCTAGGACAGGGCGGCAAAGAGACCCAGTACTTC. This encodes CASSQLGQGGKETQYF.